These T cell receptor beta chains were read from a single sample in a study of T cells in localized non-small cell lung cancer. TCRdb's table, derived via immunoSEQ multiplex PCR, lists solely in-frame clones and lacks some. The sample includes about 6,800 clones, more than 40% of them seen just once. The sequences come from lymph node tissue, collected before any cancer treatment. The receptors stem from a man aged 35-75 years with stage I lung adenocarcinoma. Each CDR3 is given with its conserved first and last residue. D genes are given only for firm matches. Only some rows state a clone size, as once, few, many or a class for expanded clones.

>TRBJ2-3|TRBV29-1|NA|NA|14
TGCAGCGGCCGGGACCATTCTAGCACAGATACGCAGTATTTT
CSGRDHSSTDTQYF
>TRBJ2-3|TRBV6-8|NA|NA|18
TGTGCCAGCAGTTACTCCGGGACGGATATTTTCAGCACAGATACGCAGTATTTT
CASSYSGTDIFSTDTQYF
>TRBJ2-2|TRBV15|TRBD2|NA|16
TGTGCCACCAGCGTCGGACTAGCGTCGAACACCGGGGAGCTGTTTTTT
CATSVGLASNTGELFF
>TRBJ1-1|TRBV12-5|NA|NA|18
TGTGCTAGTGGTTTGGTACTCGATGACGAAGGGGCGAACACTGAAGCTTTCTTT
CASGLVLDDEGANTEAFF
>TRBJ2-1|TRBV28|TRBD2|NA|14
TGTGCCAGCAGTTTATCGCGAGCGGGGGGCGAGCAGTTCTTC
CASSLSRAGGEQFF
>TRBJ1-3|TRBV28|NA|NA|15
TGTGCCAGCAGTTTATGGGCGCTGGGAAGAAACACCATATATTTT
CASSLWALGRNTIYF
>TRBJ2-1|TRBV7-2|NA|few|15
TGTGCTAGCAGCTTCGGACAGCAGCCCTACAATGAGCAGTTCTTC
CASSFGQQPYNEQFF
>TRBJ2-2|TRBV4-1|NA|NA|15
TGCGCCAGCAGCCAAGATCCACACAGGGCCGGGGAGCTGTTTTTT
CASSQDPHRAGELFF
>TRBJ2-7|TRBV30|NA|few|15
TGTGCCTGGAAACCGACCGGGACTTGGAGATACGAGCAGTACTTC
CAWKPTGTWRYEQYF
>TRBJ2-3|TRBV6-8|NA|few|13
TGTGCCAGCAGTGGGACTTACACAGATACGCAGTATTTT
CASSGTYTDTQYF
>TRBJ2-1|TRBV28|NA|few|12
TGTGCCAGCAGTTCCGATACAGGGAAGCAGTTCTTC
CASSSDTGKQFF
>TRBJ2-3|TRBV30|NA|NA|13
TGTGCCTGGAGTAGGCCAGGGACGGATACGCAGTATTTT
CAWSRPGTDTQYF
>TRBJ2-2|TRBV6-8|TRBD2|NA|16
TGTGCCAGCAGTGACTTAGCGGGAGCGAACACCGGGGAGCTGTTTTTT
CASSDLAGANTGELFF
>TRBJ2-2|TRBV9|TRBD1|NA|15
TGTGCCAGCAAAGGCAAGGGGGCTAACACCGGGGAGCTGTTTTTT
CASKGKGANTGELFF
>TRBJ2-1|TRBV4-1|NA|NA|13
TGCGCCAGCAGCCAACAACTGGCAGATGAGCAGTTCTTC
CASSQQLADEQFF
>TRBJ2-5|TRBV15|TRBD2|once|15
TGTGCCACCAGCAGACTAGCGGGGGCCCAAGAGACCCAGTACTTC
CATSRLAGAQETQYF
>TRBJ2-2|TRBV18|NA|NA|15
TGTGCCAGCTCACCACCGGCAGGAAGGGACGGGGAGCTGTTTTTT
CASSPPAGRDGELFF
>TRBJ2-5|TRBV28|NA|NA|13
TGTGCCAGCAGTTTCGGTAGTCAACGGGCCCAGTACTTC
CASSFGSQRAQYF
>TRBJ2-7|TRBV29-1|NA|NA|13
TGCAGCGTTGAAGCCCCCAGCTCCTACGAGCAGTACTTC
CSVEAPSSYEQYF
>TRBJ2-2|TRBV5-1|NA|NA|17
TGCGCCAGCAGCTTAGGCCAGCCTAGCTCGAACACCGGGGAGCTGTTTTTT
CASSLGQPSSNTGELFF
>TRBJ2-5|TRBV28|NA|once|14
TGTGCCAGCAGTTCCGGACTCAGACAAGAGACCCAGTACTTC
CASSSGLRQETQYF
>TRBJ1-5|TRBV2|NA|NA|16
TGTGCCAGCACCCTGGGGCAGGTTAGCAGCAATCAGCCCCAGCATTTT
CASTLGQVSSNQPQHF
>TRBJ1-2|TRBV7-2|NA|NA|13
TGTGCCAGCAGCTCACGGGGAGTAAGAGGCTACACCTTC
CASSSRGVRGYTF
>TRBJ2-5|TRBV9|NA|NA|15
TGTGCCAGCAGCGTTGGGACTGTCGGCCAAGAGACCCAGTACTTC
CASSVGTVGQETQYF
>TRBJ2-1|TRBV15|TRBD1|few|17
TGTGCCACCAGCGGCCGCGGACAGGGGCCTTCCTACAATGAGCAGTTCTTC
CATSGRGQGPSYNEQFF
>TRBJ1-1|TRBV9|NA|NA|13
TGTGCCAGCAGCCTTACTGGGGCCACTGAAGCTTTCTTT
CASSLTGATEAFF
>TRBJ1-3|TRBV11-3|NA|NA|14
TGTGCCAGCAGCTTAACTACTTGGGGAAACACCATATATTTT
CASSLTTWGNTIYF
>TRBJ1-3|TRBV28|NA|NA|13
TGTGCCAGCAGATCGGGTTCTGGAAACACCATATATTTT
CASRSGSGNTIYF
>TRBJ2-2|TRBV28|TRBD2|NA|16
TGTGCCAGCACCCCCCGACTAGCGGGAAACACCGGGGAGCTGTTTTTT
CASTPRLAGNTGELFF
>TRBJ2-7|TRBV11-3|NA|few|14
TGTGCCAGCAGCTTAGGGGCCCAGGGAGACGAGCAGTACTTC
CASSLGAQGDEQYF
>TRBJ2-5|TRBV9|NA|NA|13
TGTGCCAGCAGCGTAGCAGGGTCGGAGACCCAGTACTTC
CASSVAGSETQYF
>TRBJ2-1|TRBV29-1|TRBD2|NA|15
TGCAGCGTTGTAGCGACTAGCGGGAGGGCCAATGAGCAGTTCTTC
CSVVATSGRANEQFF
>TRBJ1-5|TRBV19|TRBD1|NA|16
TGTGCCAGTAGTTCCCTAGGACAGGGGAGAGATCAGCCCCAGCATTTT
CASSSLGQGRDQPQHF
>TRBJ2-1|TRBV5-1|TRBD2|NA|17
TGCGCCAGCAGCTTGTCTTTAAGCGGGAGGGCCGGGGATGAGCAGTTCTTC
CASSLSLSGRAGDEQFF
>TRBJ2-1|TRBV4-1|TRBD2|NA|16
TGCGCCAGCAGCCAAGAGGGACTAGCGGTGGGTAATGAGCAGTTCTTC
CASSQEGLAVGNEQFF
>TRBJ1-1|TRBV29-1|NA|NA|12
TGCAGCGTCATGTATGGTAACACTGAAGCTTTCTTT
CSVMYGNTEAFF
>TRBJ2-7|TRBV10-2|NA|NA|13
TGCGCCAGCAGCTCAAACTTAGCCTACGAGCAGTACTTC
CASSSNLAYEQYF